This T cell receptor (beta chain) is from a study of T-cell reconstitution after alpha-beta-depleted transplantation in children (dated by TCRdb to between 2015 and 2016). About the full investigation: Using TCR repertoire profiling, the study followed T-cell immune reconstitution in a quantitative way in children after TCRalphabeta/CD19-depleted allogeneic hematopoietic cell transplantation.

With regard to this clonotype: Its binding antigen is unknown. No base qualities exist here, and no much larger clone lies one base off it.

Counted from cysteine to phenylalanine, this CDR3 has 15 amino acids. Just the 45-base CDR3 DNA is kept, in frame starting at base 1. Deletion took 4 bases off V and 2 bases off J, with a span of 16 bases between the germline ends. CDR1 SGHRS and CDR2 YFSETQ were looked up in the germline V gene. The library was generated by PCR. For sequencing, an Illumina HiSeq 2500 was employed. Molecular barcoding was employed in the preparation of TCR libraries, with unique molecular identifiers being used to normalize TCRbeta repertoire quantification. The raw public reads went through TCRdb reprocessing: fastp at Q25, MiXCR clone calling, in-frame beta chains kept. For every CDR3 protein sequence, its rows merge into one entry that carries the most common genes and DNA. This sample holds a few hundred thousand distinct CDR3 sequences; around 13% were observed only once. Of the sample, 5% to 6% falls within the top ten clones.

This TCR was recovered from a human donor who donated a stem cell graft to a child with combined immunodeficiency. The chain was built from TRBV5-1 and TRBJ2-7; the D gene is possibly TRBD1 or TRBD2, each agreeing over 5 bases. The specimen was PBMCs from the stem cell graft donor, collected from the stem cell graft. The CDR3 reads CASSPGTTRPYEQYF. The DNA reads TGCGCCAGCAGCCCCGGGACCACTCGCCCCTACGAGCAGTACTTC.